This T cell receptor (beta chain) emerged from a study of T cells after yellow fever vaccination. Study-level information: Fractions of low cell number were prepared using SMART-Seq v4 Ultra Low Input.

Via MiXCR, TCRdb re-called the 5' RACE reads, giving one row per CDR3 protein. In the table there are around 320,000 distinct CDR3 sequences, approximately 10% of which are singletons. Germline CDR1 is MNHNS and CDR2 is SASEGT. The CDR3 is made up of 13 amino acids. Deletions cut 6 bases from V and 6 bases from J, with 9 bases between. General observations from the study: Contaminants from the bulk population, in the form of abundant clonotypes, could be found in FACS-sorted repertoires. Reappearance after the booster was observed for most primary-vaccination clones (96% CD4, approximately 90% CD8).

In regard to this clonotype: Its cognate antigen is unknown.

Sample: CD4+ T cells sorted from PBMCs, taken 5 days after the yellow fever booster vaccination. This clonotype originated in a man between 18 and 29 years old who received the YFV17D yellow fever vaccine. The chain links TRBV6-1 to TRBJ1-6, with a tentative D call TRBD1 (5 bases). The CDR3 DNA follows: TGTGCCAGCAGGACAGCTCTTAATTCACCCCTCCACTTT. Amino acid sequence: CASRTALNSPLHF.